The sequence of this T cell receptor beta chain was determined in a study of CD8+ T cells in alopecia areata. The sample's treatment: oral pan-JAK inhibitor, 5-10 mg twice daily. The V and J ends lost 8 bases and 3 bases respectively, with 13 bases between them. Germline CDR1 and CDR2: GTSNPN and SVGIG (reference sequence). The CDR3 extends over 12 amino acids. Sequencing templates came from extracted RNA that was reverse transcribed into cDNA. Method: immunoSEQ multiplex PCR; TCRdb's copy keeps in-frame clones and lacks some. The table lists some 120,000 clones, around 60% of them singletons. V is TRBV30 and J is TRBJ1-1; D may be TRBD1 (6 bases). The input for sequencing was CD4+ T cells sorted from blood, taken at week 4, from a patient treated with tofacitinib. This receptor was identified in a human donor with alopecia areata. The CDR3 region is CAPGGVHTEAFF. The CDR3 DNA is TGTGCCCCCGGGGGCGTCCACACTGAAGCTTTCTTT.